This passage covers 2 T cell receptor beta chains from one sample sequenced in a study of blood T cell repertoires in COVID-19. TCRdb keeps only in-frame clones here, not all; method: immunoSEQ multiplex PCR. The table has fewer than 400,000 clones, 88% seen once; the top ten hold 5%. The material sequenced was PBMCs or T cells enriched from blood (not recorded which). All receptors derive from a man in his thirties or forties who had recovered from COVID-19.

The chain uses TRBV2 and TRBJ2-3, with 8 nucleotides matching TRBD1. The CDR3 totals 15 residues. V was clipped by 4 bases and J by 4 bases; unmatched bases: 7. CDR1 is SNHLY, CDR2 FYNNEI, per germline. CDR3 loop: CASSAIGQGADTQYF. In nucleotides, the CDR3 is TGTGCCAGCAGTGCAATCGGACAGGGTGCAGATACGCAGTATTTT.

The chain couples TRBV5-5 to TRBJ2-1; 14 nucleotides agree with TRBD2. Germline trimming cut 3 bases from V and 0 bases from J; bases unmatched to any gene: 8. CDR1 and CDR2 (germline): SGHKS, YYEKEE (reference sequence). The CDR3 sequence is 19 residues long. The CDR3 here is CASSSWGTSGGSSYNEQFF. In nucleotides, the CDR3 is TGTGCCAGCAGCTCCTGGGGGACTAGCGGGGGCAGCTCCTACAATGAGCAGTTCTTC. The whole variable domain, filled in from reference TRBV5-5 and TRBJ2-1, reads DAGVTQSPTHLIKTRGQQVTLRCSPISGHKSVSWYQQVLGQGPQFIFQYYEKEERGRGNFPDRFSARQFPNYSSELNVNALLLGDSALYLCASSSWGTSGGSSYNEQFFGPGTRLTVL.